These 27 T cell receptor beta chains were sequenced from one sample in a study of blood T cell repertoires in COVID-19. Repertoires were generated with immunoSEQ multiplex PCR, while TCRdb's copy carries only in-frame clones and drops some. This table holds around 90,000 clones, 85% to 95% found once. The specimen sequenced was peripheral blood. The source is a woman aged 55-70 years with active COVID-19.

The rearrangement uses TRBV27 and TRBJ1-4; 10 positions agree with TRBD1. In germline, CDR1 is MNHEY, CDR2 SMNVEV (reference sequence). The ends lost 8 bases at V and 5 bases at J; junction bases unmatched: 8. This CDR3 comprises 15 residues. The CDR3 sequence is CASQISGQGNEKLFF. The CDR3 nucleotides are TGTGCCAGCCAAATATCGGGACAGGGGAATGAAAAACTGTTTTTT.

The rearrangement uses TRBV18 and TRBJ2-1, with 8 bases identical to TRBD2. CDR1 is KGHSH and CDR2 is LQKENI in the germline V gene. This CDR3 is 17 amino acids long. V lost 4 bases to trimming and J lost 7 bases; unmatched junction nucleotides: 15. CDR3 residues: CASSLVGTSGALNEQFF. CDR3 bases: TGTGCCAGCTCACTCGTGGGAACTAGCGGAGCTTTAAATGAGCAGTTCTTC. Complete variable domain (other parts from reference TRBV18 and TRBJ2-1): NAGVMQNPRHLVRRRGQEARLRCSPMKGHSHVYWYRQLPEEGLKFMVYLQKENIIDESGMPKERFSAEFPKEGPSILRIQQVVRGDSAAYFCASSLVGTSGALNEQFFGPGTRLTVL.

This chain connects TRBV6-5 to TRBJ2-2, with D maybe TRBD2 (5 bases). The CDR3 is 13 residues long. Germline V gene data show CDR1 as MNHEY and CDR2 as SVGAGI. V lost 8 bases and J 3 bases, leaving 10 bases between the germline ends. The CDR3 protein is CASCEGDTGELFF. CDR3 in DNA: TGTGCCAGCTGCGAGGGAGACACCGGGGAGCTGTTTTTT.

The J gene is TRBJ2-3, the V gene TRBV5-1; 10 positions agree with TRBD2. The CDR3 totals 15 residues. Trimming at V came to 5 bases and at J to 6 bases, leaving 9 bases not matched to a gene. Germline V gene lookup returns CDR1 SGHRS and CDR2 YFSETQ. The CDR3 DNA is TGCGCCAGCAGGTTAGCGGGGGGACCCCGGGATACGCAGTATTTT. Encoded protein: CASRLAGGPRDTQYF.

V is TRBV12-3 or TRBV12-4 and J is TRBJ1-6; D not resolved. The CDR3 runs to 13 residues. Trimming pared 3 bases from V and 5 bases from J, leaving 5 bases between. CDR3 DNA: TGTGCCAGCAGTTTCACTGATAATTCACCCCTCCACTTT. This sequence encodes CASSFTDNSPLHF.

V is TRBV5-6 and J is TRBJ2-1; possible D gene TRBD2, 6 bases. The CDR3 runs to 16 residues. In germline, CDR1 is SGHDT, CDR2 YYEEEE. V was shortened by 4 bases and J by 8 bases, with 22 bases between the two germline ends. CDR3 nucleotides: TGTGCCAGCAGCCTCAAGGGGCTAGCGATCCCCTATGAGCAGTTCTTC. Protein sequence: CASSLKGLAIPYEQFF.

V is TRBV9 and J is TRBJ1-2, with D hard to call. The CDR3 spans 11 residues. V was pared by 4 bases and J by 2 bases, with 3 bases between. CDR1 is SGDLS, CDR2 YYNGEE, per germline. The CDR3 here is CASSTNYGYTF. The CDR3 DNA is TGTGCCAGCAGCACAAACTATGGCTACACCTTC.

This chain joins TRBV19 and TRBJ1-5; 9 bases are a match to TRBD1. CDR1 LNHDA and CDR2 SQIVND come from the germline V gene (reference sequence). This CDR3 comprises 15 residues. J was trimmed by 9 bases and V by 4 bases; bases with no gene match: 10. The CDR3 protein is CASSTTGGPGLPQHF. DNA of the CDR3: TGTGCCAGTAGTACGACAGGGGGACCCGGTCTGCCCCAGCATTTT. The whole variable domain, filled in from reference TRBV19 and TRBJ1-5, reads DGGITQSPKYLFRKEGQNVTLSCEQNLNHDAMYWYRQDPGQGLRLIYYSQIVNDFQKGDIAEGYSVSREKKESFPLTVTSAQKNPTAFYLCASSTTGGPGLPQHFGDGTRLSIL.

Here the CDR3 reads CASSRTGGFYEQYF. The DNA of the CDR3 is TGTGCCAGCAGCAGGACAGGGGGATTTTACGAGCAGTACTTC. The rearrangement uses TRBV7-8 and TRBJ2-7, with 10 bases aligning to TRBD1. From germline, CDR1 is SGHVS and CDR2 FQNEAQ. J was trimmed by 4 bases and V by 5 bases; bases with no gene match: 5. CDR3 length: 14 residues.

This chain links TRBV19 with TRBJ2-1; 12 nucleotides match TRBD2. Trimming cost V 6 bases and J 9 bases; bases outside gene matches: 9. Per germline, CDR1 LNHDA and CDR2 SQIVND (reference sequence). The length of the CDR3 is 15 residues. CDR3 region: CASSRTSGINGEQFF. In DNA form, the CDR3 reads TGTGCCAGTAGCCGGACTAGCGGGATTAATGGTGAGCAGTTCTTC.

As for this clone: At one of its ends the junction is not consistent with the germline gene, which may arise from a read error. V gene TRBV5-1 combines with J gene TRBJ2-1; 7 bases align to TRBD2. Germline V lookup: CDR1 SGHRS, CDR2 YFSETQ. The CDR3 loop spans 15 amino acids. This chain's CDR3 is CASSLASGYNNEQFF. In DNA, the CDR3 is TGCGCCAGCAGTTTGGCTAGCGGATACAACAATGAGCAGTTCTTC.

This chain connects TRBV7-2 to TRBJ1-1; TRBD1 matches at 8 bases. V gave up 5 bases and J gave up 0 bases; unmatched junction bases: 8. CDR1 is SGHTA and CDR2 is FQGNSA in the germline V gene. CDR3 length: 16 amino acids. The CDR3 here is CASSPPGQGMNTEAFF. DNA of the CDR3: TGTGCCAGCAGCCCCCCCGGACAGGGAATGAACACTGAAGCTTTCTTT.

V gene TRBV28 combines with J gene TRBJ2-3; TRBD2 aligns across 14 bases. Germline lookup yields CDR1 MDHEN and CDR2 SYDVKM. The CDR3 covers 18 residues. The V and J ends lost 6 bases and 4 bases, in that order; junction bases with no gene match: 12. This chain's CDR3 is CASRRNRLAGGPADTQYF. The DNA for the CDR3 is TGTGCCAGCAGGCGGAACCGACTAGCGGGGGGGCCCGCAGATACGCAGTATTTT.

V gene TRBV5-5 combines with J gene TRBJ1-1; TRBD1 aligns across 10 bases. The CDR3 covers 16 residues. Losses at the gene ends were 0 bases for V and 8 bases for J; bases not matched to a gene: 10. Germline V gene data show CDR1 as SGHKS and CDR2 as YYEKEE (reference sequence). CDR3: CASSLAWTGGNREAFF. The CDR3, as DNA: TGTGCCAGCAGCTTGGCGTGGACAGGGGGTAATAGGGAAGCTTTCTTT. Filled out from reference TRBV5-5 and TRBJ1-1, the complete variable domain reads DAGVTQSPTHLIKTRGQQVTLRCSPISGHKSVSWYQQVLGQGPQFIFQYYEKEERGRGNFPDRFSARQFPNYSSELNVNALLLGDSALYLCASSLAWTGGNREAFFGQGTRLTVV.

The chain joins TRBV10-3 to TRBJ1-5; TRBD1 matches at 10 bases. Per germline, CDR1 ENHRY and CDR2 SYGVKD. The CDR3 length is 18 residues. Trimming took 11 bases from V and 2 from J; bases not matched to a gene: 18. CDR3 in amino acids: CAVKPGQGTMEGNQPQHF. CDR3 nucleotide sequence: TGTGCCGTAAAACCGGGACAGGGGACTATGGAGGGCAATCAGCCCCAGCATTTT.

The rearrangement links TRBV7-8 to TRBJ1-1, with D possibly being TRBD1 (5 bases). This CDR3 has 12 residues. Germline CDR1 SGHVS, CDR2 FQNEAQ. Between the trimmed V and J ends, which lost 5 bases and 10 bases, there was a span of 14 bases. The CDR3 is CASSGGGMGAFF. Written as DNA, the CDR3 is TGTGCCAGCAGCGGGGGGGGTATGGGAGCTTTCTTT.

CDR3 region: CASGLIGITAQHF. CDR3 DNA sequence: TGTGCTAGTGGTTTGATCGGGATTACGGCCCAGCATTTT. This rearrangement joins TRBV12-5 to TRBJ1-5; no definite D call. Germline V gene lookup returns CDR1 LGHNT and CDR2 FRNRAP. Deletions cut 2 bases from V and 11 bases from J, with 13 bases between. The CDR3 is 13 amino acids.

This clone was recorded once. The chain joins TRBV30 to TRBJ1-5; a weak D match, TRBD1 (5 bases). The V gene lost 5 bases and the J gene lost 5 bases, with 10 bases spanning the gap. Germline V gives CDR1 GTSNPN, CDR2 SVGIG (reference sequence). The CDR3 is 12 residues long. The CDR3 loop is CAWEGVDQPQHF. The DNA of the CDR3 is TGTGCCTGGGAAGGGGTCGATCAGCCCCAGCATTTT. The entire variable domain, with the rest obtained from reference TRBV30 and TRBJ1-5, is as follows: SQTIHQWPATLVQPVGSPLSLECTVEGTSNPNLYWYRQAAGRGLQLLFYSVGIGQISSEVPQNLSASRPQDRQFILSSKKLLLSDSGFYLCAWEGVDQPQHFGDGTRLSIL.

Worth noting for this clone: One junction end does not reproduce the germline sequence, and a read error may be involved. This sequence joins TRBV7-9 and TRBJ2-5, with TRBD2 matching over 11 bases. Germline lookup yields CDR1 SEHNR and CDR2 FQNEAQ (reference sequence). CDR3 size: 13 residues. The CDR3 DNA sequence: TGTGCCAGCAGCCTAGCGGGAGGAGAGACCCAGTACTTC. It encodes CASSLAGGETQYF.

The CDR3 coding sequence is TGCAGCGCCCAACAGGGTACTGGAAACACCATATATTTT. The encoded protein is CSAQQGTGNTIYF. V and J are TRBV29-1 and TRBJ1-3, with a tentative D call TRBD1 (6 bases). The germline V gene has CDR1 SQVTM and CDR2 ANQGSEA. With 7 bases removed from V and 2 bases from J, the gap between germline ends came to 12 bases. This CDR3 contains 13 residues.

V is TRBV10-3 and J is TRBJ2-5; D is ambiguous. Trimming took off 3 bases at V and 9 bases at J, with 5 bases between the two ends. This CDR3 has 10 residues. CDR1 ENHRY and CDR2 SYGVKD come from the germline V gene. The CDR3 sequence: CAISDESQYF. The CDR3, as DNA: TGTGCCATCAGTGACGAGTCCCAGTACTTC.

The rearrangement joins TRBV1 to TRBJ2-5; the DNA was not compared with TRBD2, the D call given in the table. TRBV1 is a documented pseudogene. This CDR3 has 15 amino acids. CDR3 DNA: TGCACCAGCAGCCAAGTCCAAACTCGGTGGGAGACCCAGTACTTC. Encoded protein: CTSSQVQTRWETQYF.

The chain carries TRBV2 and TRBJ1-2; 7 bases fit TRBD1. Trimming took 3 bases from V and 1 from J; bases not matched to a gene: 5. This CDR3 region has 15 residues. Germline CDR1 SNHLY, CDR2 FYNNEI. CDR3 sequence (DNA): TGTGCCAGCAGTGACTCGGGACAGCTTAACTATGGCTACACCTTC. Translation: CASSDSGQLNYGYTF. Based on the CDR3 plus reference TRBV2 and TRBJ1-2, the full variable domain is EPEVTQTPSHQVTQMGQEVILRCVPISNHLYFYWYRQILGQKVEFLVSFYNNEISEKSEIFDDQFSVERPDGSNFTLKIRSTKLEDSAMYFCASSDSGQLNYGYTFGSGTRLTVV.

The chain has TRBV3-1 (or the pseudogene TRBV3-2) and TRBJ1-2, with D possibly matching TRBD1 (5 bases). The CDR3 covers 13 residues. Germline loops: CDR1 LGHDT, CDR2 YNNKEL (reference sequence). V lost 6 bases and J 7 bases, leaving 15 bases between the germline ends. CDR3 residues: CASRLTPGGGYTF. The CDR3 DNA reads as TGTGCCAGCAGACTTACTCCGGGGGGTGGCTACACCTTC.

This chain uses TRBV2 with TRBJ1-2, with 11 bases aligning to TRBD1. Trimming cost V 4 bases and J 2 bases; bases outside gene matches: 3. The CDR3 loop spans 15 amino acids. Germline loops: CDR1 SNHLY, CDR2 FYNNEI. CDR3 residues: CASSAGTGGNYGYTF. The CDR3 bases are TGTGCCAGCAGTGCAGGGACAGGGGGAAACTATGGCTACACCTTC.

This chain links TRBV9 with TRBJ1-5; D is undetermined. This CDR3 is 14 amino acids long. V was shortened by 4 bases and J by 4 bases, with 12 bases between the two germline ends. Germline loops: CDR1 SGDLS, CDR2 YYNGEE. The CDR3 reads CASSPGYRNQPQHF. DNA of the CDR3: TGTGCCAGCAGCCCGGGGTATCGGAATCAGCCCCAGCATTTT. Drawing the rest from reference TRBV9 and TRBJ1-5, the complete variable domain is DSGVTQTPKHLITATGQRVTLRCSPRSGDLSVYWYQQSLDQGLQFLIQYYNGEERAKGNILERFSAQQFPDLHSELNLSSLELGDSALYFCASSPGYRNQPQHFGDGTRLSIL.

The rearrangement links TRBV3-1 (or the pseudogene TRBV3-2) to TRBJ1-1; the D gene is possibly TRBD1 (5 bases). V lost 1 base and J lost 1, with 10 bases in between. CDR1 is LGHDT, CDR2 YNNKEL, per germline (reference sequence). The CDR3 has 15 amino acids. The CDR3 spells CASSQAGGGNTEAFF. The CDR3 DNA sequence: TGTGCCAGCAGCCAAGCCGGGGGTGGGAACACTGAAGCTTTCTTT.